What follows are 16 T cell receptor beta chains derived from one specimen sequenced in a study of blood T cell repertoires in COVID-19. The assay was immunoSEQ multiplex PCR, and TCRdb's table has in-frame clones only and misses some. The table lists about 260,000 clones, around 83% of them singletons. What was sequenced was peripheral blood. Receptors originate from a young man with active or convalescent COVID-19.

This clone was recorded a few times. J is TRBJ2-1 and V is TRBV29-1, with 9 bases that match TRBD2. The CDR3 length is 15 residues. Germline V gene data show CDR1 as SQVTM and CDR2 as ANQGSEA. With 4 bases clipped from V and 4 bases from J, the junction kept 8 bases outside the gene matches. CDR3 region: CSVATSSGGYNEQFF. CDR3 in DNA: TGCAGCGTTGCGACCTCGAGCGGGGGGTACAATGAGCAGTTCTTC.

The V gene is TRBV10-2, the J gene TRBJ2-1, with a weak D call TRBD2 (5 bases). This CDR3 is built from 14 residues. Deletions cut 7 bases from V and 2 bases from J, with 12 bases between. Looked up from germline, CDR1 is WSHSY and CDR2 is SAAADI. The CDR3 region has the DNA TGCGCCAGCACGTCCGGGGATACCTACAATGAGCAGTTCTTC. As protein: CASTSGDTYNEQFF.

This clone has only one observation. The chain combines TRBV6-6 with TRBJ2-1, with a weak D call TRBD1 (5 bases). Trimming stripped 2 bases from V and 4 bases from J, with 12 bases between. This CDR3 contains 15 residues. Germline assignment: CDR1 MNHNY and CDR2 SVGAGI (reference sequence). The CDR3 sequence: CASSYRQGRYNEQFF. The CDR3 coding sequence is TGTGCCAGCAGTTACAGGCAGGGCCGATACAATGAGCAGTTCTTC.

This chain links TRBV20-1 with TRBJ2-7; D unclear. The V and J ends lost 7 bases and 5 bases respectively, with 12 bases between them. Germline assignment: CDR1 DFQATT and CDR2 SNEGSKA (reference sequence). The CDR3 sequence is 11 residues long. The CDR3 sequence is CSVTSEHEQYF. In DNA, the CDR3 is TGCAGTGTTACGAGCGAGCACGAGCAGTACTTC.

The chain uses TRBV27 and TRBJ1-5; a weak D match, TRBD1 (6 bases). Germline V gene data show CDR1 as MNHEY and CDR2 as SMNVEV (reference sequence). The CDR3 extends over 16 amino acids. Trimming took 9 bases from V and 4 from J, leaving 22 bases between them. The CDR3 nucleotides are TGTGCCAGGATAGGACAGAATAAGAATAAAAATCAGCCCCAGCATTTT. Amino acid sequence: CARIGQNKNKNQPQHF.

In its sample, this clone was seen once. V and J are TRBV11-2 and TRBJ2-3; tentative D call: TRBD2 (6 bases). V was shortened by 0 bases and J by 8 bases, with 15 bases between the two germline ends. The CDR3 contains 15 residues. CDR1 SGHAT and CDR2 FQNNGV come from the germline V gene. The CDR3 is CASSLDRLVLGTQYF. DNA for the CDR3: TGTGCCAGCAGCTTAGATCGACTAGTGCTAGGTACGCAGTATTTT.

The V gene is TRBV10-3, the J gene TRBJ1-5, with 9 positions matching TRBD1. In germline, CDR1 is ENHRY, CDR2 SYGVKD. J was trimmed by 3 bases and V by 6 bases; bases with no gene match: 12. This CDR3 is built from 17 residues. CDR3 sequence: CAIRGRDRDGINQPQHF. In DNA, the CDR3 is TGTGCCATCAGGGGGCGGGACAGGGACGGCATCAATCAGCCCCAGCATTTT.

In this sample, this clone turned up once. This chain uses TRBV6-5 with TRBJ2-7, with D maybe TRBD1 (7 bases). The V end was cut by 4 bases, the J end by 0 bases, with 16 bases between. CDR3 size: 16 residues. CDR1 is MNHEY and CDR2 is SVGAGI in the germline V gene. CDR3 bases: TGTGCCAGCAGTTTGACGACAGGGAGGTCCTCCTACGAGCAGTACTTC. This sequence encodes CASSLTTGRSSYEQYF.

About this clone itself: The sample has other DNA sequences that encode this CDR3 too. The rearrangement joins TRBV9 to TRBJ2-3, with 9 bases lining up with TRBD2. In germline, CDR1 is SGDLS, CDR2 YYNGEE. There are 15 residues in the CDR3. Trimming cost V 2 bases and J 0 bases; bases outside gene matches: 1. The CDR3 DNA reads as TGTGCCAGCAGCGTTGGGACTAGCAGCACAGATACGCAGTATTTT. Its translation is CASSVGTSSTDTQYF.

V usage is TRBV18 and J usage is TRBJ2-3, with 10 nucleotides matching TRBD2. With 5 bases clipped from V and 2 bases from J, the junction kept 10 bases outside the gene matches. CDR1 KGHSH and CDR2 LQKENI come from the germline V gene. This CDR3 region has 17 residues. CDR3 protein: CASSSWTSGLSTDTQYF. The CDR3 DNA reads TGTGCCAGCTCATCCTGGACTAGCGGCCTCTCCACAGATACGCAGTATTTT.

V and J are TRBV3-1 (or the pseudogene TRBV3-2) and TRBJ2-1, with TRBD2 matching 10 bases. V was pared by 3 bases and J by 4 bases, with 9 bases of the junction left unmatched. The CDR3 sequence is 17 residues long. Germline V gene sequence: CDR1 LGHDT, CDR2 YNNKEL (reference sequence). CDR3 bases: TGTGCCAGCAGCCACGGCTTAGGGACTAGCGATTACAATGAGCAGTTCTTC. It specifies CASSHGLGTSDYNEQFF.

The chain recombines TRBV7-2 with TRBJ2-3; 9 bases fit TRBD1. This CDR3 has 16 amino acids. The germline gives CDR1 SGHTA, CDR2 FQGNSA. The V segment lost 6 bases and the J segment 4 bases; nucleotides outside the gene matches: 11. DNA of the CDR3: TGTGCCAGCAGTTTCACTGGGACAGGGTTTGCAGATACGCAGTATTTT. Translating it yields CASSFTGTGFADTQYF.

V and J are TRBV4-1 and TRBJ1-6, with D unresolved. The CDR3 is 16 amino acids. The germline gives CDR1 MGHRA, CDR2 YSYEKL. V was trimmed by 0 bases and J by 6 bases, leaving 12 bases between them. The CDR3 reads CASSQERAAGNSPLHF. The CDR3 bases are TGCGCCAGCAGCCAAGAGAGGGCCGCTGGTAATTCACCCCTCCACTTT.

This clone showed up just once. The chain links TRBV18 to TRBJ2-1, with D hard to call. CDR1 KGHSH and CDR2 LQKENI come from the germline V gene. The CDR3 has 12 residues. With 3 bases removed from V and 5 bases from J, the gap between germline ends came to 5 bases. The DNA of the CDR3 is TGTGCCAGCTCACCGGCCCACAATGAGCAGTTCTTC. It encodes CASSPAHNEQFF. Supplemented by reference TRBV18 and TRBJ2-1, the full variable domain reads NAGVMQNPRHLVRRRGQEARLRCSPMKGHSHVYWYRQLPEEGLKFMVYLQKENIIDESGMPKERFSAEFPKEGPSILRIQQVVRGDSAAYFCASSPAHNEQFFGPGTRLTVL.

The CDR3 region is CASSSDTWETQYF. For the CDR3, the DNA is TGCGCCAGCAGCTCTGACACCTGGGAGACCCAGTACTTC. The V and J genes are TRBV5-1 and TRBJ2-5; D is ambiguous. Trimming removed 3 bases at V and 5 bases at J, with 11 bases between. Germline V gene sequence: CDR1 SGHRS, CDR2 YFSETQ. The CDR3 is 13 amino acids.

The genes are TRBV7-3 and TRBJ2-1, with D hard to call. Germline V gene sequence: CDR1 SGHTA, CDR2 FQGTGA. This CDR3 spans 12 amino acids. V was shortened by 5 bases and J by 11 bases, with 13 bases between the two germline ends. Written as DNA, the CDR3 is TGTGCCAGCAGCCCTGAGCGAAGTCAGCAGTTCTTC. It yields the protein CASSPERSQQFF.